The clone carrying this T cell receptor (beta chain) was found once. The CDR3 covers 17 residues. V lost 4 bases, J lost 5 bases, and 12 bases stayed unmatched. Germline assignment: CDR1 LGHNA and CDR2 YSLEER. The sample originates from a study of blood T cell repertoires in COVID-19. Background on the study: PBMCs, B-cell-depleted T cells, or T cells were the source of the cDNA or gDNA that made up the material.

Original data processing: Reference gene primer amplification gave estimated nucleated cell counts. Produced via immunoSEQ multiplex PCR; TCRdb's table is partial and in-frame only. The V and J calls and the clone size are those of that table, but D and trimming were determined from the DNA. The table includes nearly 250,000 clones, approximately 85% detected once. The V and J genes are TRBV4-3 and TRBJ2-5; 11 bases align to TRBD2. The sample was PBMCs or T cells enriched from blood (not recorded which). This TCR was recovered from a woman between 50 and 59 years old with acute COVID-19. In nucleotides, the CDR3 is TGCGCCAGCAGCCGCCCTCCTAGCGGGGGGCCTGGGGAGACCCAGTACTTC. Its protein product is CASSRPPSGGPGETQYF.